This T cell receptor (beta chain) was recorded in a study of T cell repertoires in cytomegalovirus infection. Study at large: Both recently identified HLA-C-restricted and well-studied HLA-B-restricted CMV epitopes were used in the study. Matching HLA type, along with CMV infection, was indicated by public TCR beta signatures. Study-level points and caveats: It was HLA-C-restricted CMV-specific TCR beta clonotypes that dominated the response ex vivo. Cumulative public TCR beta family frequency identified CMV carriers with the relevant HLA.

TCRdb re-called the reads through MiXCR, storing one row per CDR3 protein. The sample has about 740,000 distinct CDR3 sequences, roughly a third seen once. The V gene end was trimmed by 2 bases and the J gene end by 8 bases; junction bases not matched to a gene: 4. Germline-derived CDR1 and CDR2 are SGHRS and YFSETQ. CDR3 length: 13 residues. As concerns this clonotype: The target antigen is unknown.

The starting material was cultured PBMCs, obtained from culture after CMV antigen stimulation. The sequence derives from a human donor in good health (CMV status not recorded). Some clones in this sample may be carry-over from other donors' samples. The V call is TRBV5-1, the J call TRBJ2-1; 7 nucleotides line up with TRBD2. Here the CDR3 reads CASSFGLVDEQFF. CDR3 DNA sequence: TGCGCCAGCAGCTTCGGACTAGTCGATGAGCAGTTCTTC.